The clone carrying this T cell receptor beta chain showed up many times. This sample is drawn from a study of early T cells in non-severe SARS-CoV-2 infection. One entry per CDR3 protein, called by TCRdb with MiXCR from the 5' RACE reads. The data hold about 33,000 distinct CDR3 sequences, with approximately 5.4% observed a single time. CDR1 and CDR2 from the germline V gene are SGHKS and YYEKEE (reference sequence). The trim removed 4 bases at V and 0 bases at J, leaving 10 bases unmatched. CDR3 length equals 18 residues. This sequence was found in an adult who was a healthcare worker with PCR-confirmed SARS-CoV-2 infection or an uninfected control (not recorded which). V and J are TRBV5-5 and TRBJ2-1; 10 bases line up with TRBD2. Sequenced material: whole blood. The CDR3 spells CASSRSGGATSSYNEQFF. CDR3 bases: TGTGCCAGCAGCAGGAGCGGGGGGGCCACTAGCTCCTACAATGAGCAGTTCTTC.